Below, one TCR beta chain is given with its context. The target antigen is unknown. CDR1 and CDR2 from the germline V gene are LNHDA and SQIVND (reference sequence). The V gene end was trimmed by 5 bases and the J gene end by 2 bases; junction bases not matched to a gene: 8. The CDR3 length is 16 residues. The data derive from a study of cytomegalovirus exposure and HLA in healthy donors. Findings of the study overall: Analysis performed later showed TCR beta chains linked to HLA being more clonally expanded than equally common others. The study listed approximately 160 cytomegalovirus-associated TCR beta chains. A later analysis reportedly identified an Asian-associated ancestry cluster as carrying fewer N-insertions than the roughly 670-donor mean.

The PCR ran on 60 Vbeta and 13 Jbeta primers. Only in-frame clones appear in the TCRdb table, and some are missing; sequencing was by immunoSEQ multiplex PCR. The table records 130,000 to 150,000 clones, about 74% of them present only once. The receptor was derived from a man between 18 and 29 years old in good health and CMV-seropositive. The sequencing input was PBMCs. The chain recombines TRBV19 with TRBJ1-1; 10 nucleotides line up with TRBD1. The CDR3 here is CASSVGQGTLNTEAFF. The CDR3 nucleotides are TGTGCCAGTAGTGTGGGACAGGGGACCTTAAACACTGAAGCTTTCTTT.